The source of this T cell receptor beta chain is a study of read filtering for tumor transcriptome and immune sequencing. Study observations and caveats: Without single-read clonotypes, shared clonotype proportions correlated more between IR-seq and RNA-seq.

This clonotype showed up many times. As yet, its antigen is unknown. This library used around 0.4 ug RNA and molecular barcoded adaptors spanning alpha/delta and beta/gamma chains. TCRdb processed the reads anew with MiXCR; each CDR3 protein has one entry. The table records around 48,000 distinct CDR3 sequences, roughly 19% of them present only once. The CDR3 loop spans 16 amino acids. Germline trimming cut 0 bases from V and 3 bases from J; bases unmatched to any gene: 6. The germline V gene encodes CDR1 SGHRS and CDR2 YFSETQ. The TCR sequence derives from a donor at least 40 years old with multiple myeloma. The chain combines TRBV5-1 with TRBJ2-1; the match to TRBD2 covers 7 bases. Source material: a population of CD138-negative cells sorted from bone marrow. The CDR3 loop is CASSLGAGEGYNEQFF. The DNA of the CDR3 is TGCGCCAGCAGCTTGGGCGCGGGAGAAGGCTACAATGAGCAGTTCTTC. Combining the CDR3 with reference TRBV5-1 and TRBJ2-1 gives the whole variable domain KAGVTQTPRYLIKTRGQQVTLSCSPISGHRSVSWYQQTPGQGLQFLFEYFSETQRNKGNFPGRFSGRQFSNSRSEMNVSTLELGDSALYLCASSLGAGEGYNEQFFGPGTRLTVL.